The clone carrying this T cell receptor (beta chain) was seen at least ten times. No antigen is known for it. The sample originates from a study of CD8+CD57+ T cells in acquired aplastic anemia. Study as a whole: Isolated CD4+ and CD8+ cells, once sorted, yielded DNA averaging about 3 ug. Study outcomes and limitations: Patient and control CD8+ Simpson's diversity was not significantly different.

CDR1 and CDR2 (germline): SGHTA, FQGTGA. With 4 bases clipped from V and 6 bases from J, the junction kept 5 bases outside the gene matches. This CDR3 has 15 amino acids. CDR3 and TCR beta VDJ profiling relied on a genomic DNA template. TCRdb redid the calling of the reads with MiXCR, one entry per CDR3 protein. The table lists about 220,000 distinct CDR3 sequences, around 32% of them singletons. The chain links TRBV7-3 to TRBJ2-1; 11 bases line up with TRBD2. The TCR originated in a human donor in good health, serving as a control. Sequenced input: sorted CD4+, CD8+, or CD8+CD57+ T cells (not recorded which) from PBMCs. For the CDR3, the DNA is TGTGCCAGCAGCTCCACTAGCGGGAGCACCAATGAGCAGTTCTTC. Protein product: CASSSTSGSTNEQFF.